This T cell receptor beta chain was obtained from a study of shared clonotypes between healthy human individuals (dated by TCRdb to 2018 to 2021). For context, the study as a whole: The cohort comprised a couple of women and three men aged 18 to 49 years. For each donor, CD4 naive and CD4 memory were each given three plates, CD8 naive was given two plates, and CD8 memory was given one plate. The study deeply sequenced blood TCR repertoires of five healthy adults to estimate repertoire size and the extent of clonotype sharing between individuals. To increase sequencing depth and limit assay-specific biases, different laboratories used diverse techniques to prepare libraries and sequence TCR repertoires. Leukapheresis yielded between about 0.94 and 10 billion PBMCs per donor.

Healthy HIV-negative adults with no recently reported acute infections or vaccinations were included as donors. All donors were Caucasian adults living in Nashville, Tennessee, USA. CD4+ T cells were enriched by magnetic negative selection, after which naive cells were positively selected on CD45RA and the negative fraction was taken as the memory subset. After blood collection by leukapheresis, PBMCs were isolated using Ficoll-Histopaque density gradient centrifugation and then cryopreserved in the vapor phase of liquid nitrogen. Purity and quantity of every magnetically sorted T cell population were checked by analytical flow cytometry. Each sorted fraction had its genomic DNA isolated and then quantified by UV absorbance on a Nanodrop 2000c. The research as a whole found: When a handful of donors were compared, the shared fraction of clonotypes was approximately 5% for naive CD4, 3% to 4% for naive CD8, 2% to 2.5% for memory CD4, and around 0.37% for memory CD8. Even with the large sequencing depth, rarefaction of the sorted-subset datasets indicated that sequencing was incomplete. Sampling was restricted to blood, and TCR repertoires in tissues likely differ from the TCR repertoires found in blood. Pairwise subsampling led to the expectation that sequencing depth would affect the degree of clonotype sharing among donors. Because the study included only a small number of donors, the genetic and exposure-history diversity represented was limited. Naive subsets generally had larger estimated clonotype richness than memory subsets did. Compared with non-shared clonotypes, clonotypes shared by all four sorted-subset donors had higher generation probabilities.

Trimming removed 5 bases from V and 0 bases from J, leaving 16 bases between the germline ends. The germline V gene gives CDR1 as SGHNT and CDR2 as YENEEA. Reading from cysteine to phenylalanine, the CDR3 counts 17 amino acids. The read is trimmed to its CDR3 DNA, 51 bases read in frame from base 1. Using the deep immunoSEQ assay, multiplex PCR amplified TCR CDR3 regions from genomic DNA. Extracted genomic DNA from each cell subset was spread evenly across all wells of several immunoSEQ 96-well plates, with each plate serving as a replicate. For sorted subsets, 200 to 250 ng of genomic DNA, equivalent to around 30,000 T cell genomes, went into each replicate PCR. The purified libraries were quantified using a Qubit 3.0 fluorometer, sized with a Bioanalyzer 2100, and then quantified again using the KAPA Library Quantification kit. A separate single-read 150-cycle Illumina NextSeq 550 flow cell was used to sequence each immunoSEQ 96-well plate. Concerning the study's data processing: Because only junctional sequences without quality scores were contained in the immunoSEQ output, filtering matching that applied to full-length reads could not be performed. To assign V/J genes and CDR3, sequences were annotated using PyIR, a Python wrapper for IgBLAST v1.9, with IMGT germline references. Reads were filtered out if the reads had weak V/J assignments (E-value above 1e-6), no CDR3, stop codons, out-of-frame junctions, or ambiguous translated residues. A V3J clonotype was defined by an identical inferred V gene, J gene, and CDR3 amino acid sequence. To compute the percentage overlap between repertoires, the number of shared unique clonotypes was divided by the size of the smaller repertoire. Repertoire richness was assessed with RTK rarefaction, the Chao1 estimator, and Recon v2.1 estimates of unobserved clonotypes. Generation probabilities were computed with OLGA for all TCRbeta clonotypes obtained by the gDNA method from several donors. TCRdb took this table from immuneACCESS and kept in-frame rearrangements with V and J called. Such tables lack part of the clones; where checked against another copy, unresolved V genes explain under half of the gap, and the rest is unexplained. For V, J and clone size, that table is used; D and trimming come from the DNA. The sample profile shows approximately 1.5 million clones; 95% to 99% of them were found once. About 0.4% of the sample belongs to the ten largest clones.

Comment on this clone: No cognate antigen has been identified for it. No much larger clone exists at a distance of one base, and base qualities are not known.

The rearrangement joined TRBV11-3 to TRBJ2-2; TRBD2 could be the D gene, as 6 bases match. Sequencing was performed on naive CD4+ T cells sorted from blood. The sample's cell subset or site label is to be understood as: CD45RA+ positively selected. This receptor was obtained from a man younger than 45 in good health. The CDR3 protein is CASSPAASAANTGELFF. The nucleotides read TGTGCCAGCAGCCCAGCCGCTAGCGCCGCGAACACCGGGGAGCTGTTTTTT. Reference TRBV11-3 and TRBJ2-2 proteins supply the regions before and after the CDR3; the full variable domain is: EAGVVQSPRYKIIEKKQPVAFWCNPISGHNTLYWYLQNLGQGPELLIRYENEEAVDDSQLPKDRFSAERLKGVDSTLKIQPAELGDSAVYLCASSPAASAANTGELFFGEGSRLTVL.